This entry features one T cell receptor beta chain sequence. The data derive from a study of blood T cell repertoires in COVID-19. Study as a whole: Samples came from the United States, Italy and Spain, spanning acute and convalescent COVID-19. Nucleic acid was either cDNA or gDNA, and it came from T cells, B-cell-depleted T cells, or PBMCs.

Original analysis: Amplifying reference gene primers gave estimates of nucleated cell counts. Assay: immunoSEQ multiplex PCR; the TCRdb copy retains only in-frame clones and omits some. D and trimming come from the DNA, and the V and J calls and clone size come from that table. Among 150,000 to 200,000 clones listed, approximately 87% were seen once. Seattle cases were enrolled at active infection and followed longitudinally. Trimming removed 4 bases at V and 10 bases at J, with 15 bases between. This CDR3 region has 13 residues. Germline V gene lookup returns CDR1 SGHNT and CDR2 YYREEE (reference sequence).

Sequenced material: peripheral blood. The rearrangement links TRBV5-4 to TRBJ2-4, with D perhaps TRBD2 (6 bases). The clonotype originates from a woman aged 60-70 years with COVID-19, enrolled during active disease. The CDR3 DNA reads TGTGCCAGCAGCCCCGGGACTGGGGGGATTCAGTACTTC. Its protein is CASSPGTGGIQYF.